One sample yielded the 9 T cell receptor beta chains listed below, sequenced in a study of blood T cell repertoires in COVID-19. The data were produced by immunoSEQ multiplex PCR, yet TCRdb's version contains in-frame clones alone and is incomplete. In the table there are some 370,000 clones, around 91% of which are singletons. The sample comprised peripheral blood. These receptors originate from a man aged 18 to 29 with active or convalescent COVID-19.

CDR3 sequence reads: CASSFGLAVGELFF. The CDR3 DNA sequence: TGTGCCAGTAGTTTTGGGCTAGCGGTGGGGGAGCTGTTTTTT. The V and J genes are TRBV19 and TRBJ2-2; 7 bases are shared with TRBD2. With V trimmed by 5 bases and J by 8 bases, 8 bases remained unmatched. The CDR3 loop spans 14 amino acids. The V gene's germline CDR1 is LNHDA and CDR2 SQIVND (reference sequence). Looking up the rest from reference TRBV19 and TRBJ2-2 gives the full variable domain: DGGITQSPKYLFRKEGQNVTLSCEQNLNHDAMYWYRQDPGQGLRLIYYSQIVNDFQKGDIAEGYSVSREKKESFPLTVTSAQKNPTAFYLCASSFGLAVGELFFGEGSRLTVL.

The chain joins TRBV5-5 to TRBJ1-3, with D tentatively TRBD1 (6 bases). The CDR3 spans 17 residues. Germline CDR1 reads SGHKS; CDR2 reads YYEKEE (reference sequence). The V and J ends lost 1 base and 0 bases respectively, with 14 bases between them. CDR3 protein: CASSLRGTASSGNTIYF. The CDR3 region has the DNA TGTGCCAGCAGCTTGAGGGGGACGGCGAGCTCTGGAAACACCATATATTTT.

The chain carries TRBV5-1 and TRBJ1-1, with 8 bases matching TRBD1. Germline CDR1 and CDR2: SGHRS and YFSETQ. V was pared by 7 bases and J by 4 bases, with 15 bases of the junction left unmatched. The length of the CDR3 is 16 residues. For the CDR3, the DNA is TGCGCCAGCCACGCGAGTGGGGTACAGGGGGGCACTGAAGCTTTCTTT. This translates into CASHASGVQGGTEAFF.

The CDR3 DNA is TGTGCCAGCAGCGCACCCCTGGACAGGGGGGGTTACACCATATATTTT. This sequence encodes CASSAPLDRGGYTIYF. This sequence joins TRBV9 and TRBJ1-3; TRBD1 aligns across 10 bases. Trimming removed 3 bases from V and 8 bases from J; junction bases left unmatched: 11. The germline V gene has CDR1 SGDLS and CDR2 YYNGEE. The length of the CDR3 is 16 residues. Drawing the rest from reference TRBV9 and TRBJ1-3, the complete variable domain is DSGVTQTPKHLITATGQRVTLRCSPRSGDLSVYWYQQSLDQGLQFLIQYYNGEERAKGNILERFSAQQFPDLHSELNLSSLELGDSALYFCASSAPLDRGGYTIYFGEGSWLTVV.

The V gene is TRBV20-1, the J gene TRBJ2-1; 7 bases align to TRBD2. The CDR3 is 15 amino acids. Trimming removed 3 bases from V and 0 bases from J; junction bases left unmatched: 5. The germline gives CDR1 DFQATT, CDR2 SNEGSKA (reference sequence). CDR3 sequence reads: CSASQRGVSYNEQFF. The CDR3 coding sequence is TGCAGTGCTAGTCAGCGGGGTGTCTCCTACAATGAGCAGTTCTTC.

The J gene is TRBJ2-7, the V gene TRBV28; 7 bases line up with TRBD2. V shed 2 bases and J 1 base; nucleotides not matched to a gene: 11. Germline lookup yields CDR1 MDHEN and CDR2 SYDVKM. CDR3 length: 17 residues. The CDR3 DNA is TGTGCCAGCAGTTTAATTTGGGCGGGAGTCGCTTCCTACGAGCAGTACTTC. Amino acids: CASSLIWAGVASYEQYF.

Concerning this clone: The germline gene is not matched at one end of the junction; a read error may be the cause. The gene calls are TRBV5-6 and TRBJ2-6; D possibly corresponds to TRBD1 (5 bases). The CDR3 spans 18 residues. Germline CDR1 is SGHDT and CDR2 is YYEEEE. The CDR3 is CASSQGGYGYSGANVLTF. The DNA for the CDR3 is TGTGCCAGCAGCCAAGGTGGGTACGGATACTCTGGGGCCAACGTGCTGACTTTC.

The V and J genes are TRBV6-2 or TRBV6-3 and TRBJ1-1, with D possibly matching TRBD1 (5 bases). This CDR3 region has 15 residues. Germline V gene sequence: CDR1 MNHEY, CDR2 SVGEGT. V was clipped by 5 bases and J by 4 bases, with 17 bases between them. The CDR3 DNA is TGTGCCAGCAGTCCCCTCGCACAGGCCGGCACTGAAGCTTTCTTT. It encodes CASSPLAQAGTEAFF.

The chain recombines TRBV6-6 with TRBJ1-5, with D possibly TRBD1 on 5 matching bases. CDR1 and CDR2 (germline): MNHNY, SVGAGI (reference sequence). V lost 6 bases and J lost 2, with 8 bases in between. The length of the CDR3 is 13 residues. The CDR3 sequence: CASRMTGNQPQHF. CDR3 sequence (DNA): TGTGCCAGCAGGATGACAGGCAATCAGCCCCAGCATTTT.